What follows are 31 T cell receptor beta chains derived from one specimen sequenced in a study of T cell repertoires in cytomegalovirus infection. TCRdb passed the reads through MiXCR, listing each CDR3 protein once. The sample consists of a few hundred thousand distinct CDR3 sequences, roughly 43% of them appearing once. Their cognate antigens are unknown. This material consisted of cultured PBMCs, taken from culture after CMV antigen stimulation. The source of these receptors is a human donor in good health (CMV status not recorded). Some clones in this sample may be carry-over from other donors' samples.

CDR3 region: CASTAQRGQGEQYF. CDR3 nucleotides: TGTGCCAGCACAGCCCAGAGGGGCCAAGGAGAGCAGTACTTC. V is TRBV2 and J is TRBJ2-7; D is perhaps TRBD1 or TRBD2 (5 bases each). The CDR3 contains 14 residues. Between the trimmed V and J ends, which lost 7 bases and 7 bases, there was a span of 20 bases. Germline V gene data show CDR1 as SNHLY and CDR2 as FYNNEI.

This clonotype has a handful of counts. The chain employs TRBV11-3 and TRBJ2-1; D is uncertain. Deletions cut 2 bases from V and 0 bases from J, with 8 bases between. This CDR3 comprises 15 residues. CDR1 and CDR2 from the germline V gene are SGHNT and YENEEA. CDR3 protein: CASSLRESSYNEQFF. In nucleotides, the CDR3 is TGTGCCAGCAGCTTAAGGGAAAGCTCCTACAATGAGCAGTTCTTC.

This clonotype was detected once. CDR3 DNA: TGTGCCAGTAGTACCTTTTTACCCCCCTCTGGAAACACCATATATTTT. Translating gives CASSTFLPPSGNTIYF. The chain links TRBV19 to TRBJ1-3; D unclear. The CDR3 has 16 amino acids. Looked up from germline, CDR1 is LNHDA and CDR2 is SQIVND (reference sequence). The V gene lost 4 bases and the J gene lost 0 bases, with 13 bases spanning the gap.

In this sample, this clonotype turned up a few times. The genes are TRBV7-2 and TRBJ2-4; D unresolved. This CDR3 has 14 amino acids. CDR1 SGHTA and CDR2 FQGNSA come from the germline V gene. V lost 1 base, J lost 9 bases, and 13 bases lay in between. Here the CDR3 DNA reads TGTGCCAGCAGCTTAGGTCTCCTTGGGCGCATTCAGTACTTC. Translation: CASSLGLLGRIQYF.

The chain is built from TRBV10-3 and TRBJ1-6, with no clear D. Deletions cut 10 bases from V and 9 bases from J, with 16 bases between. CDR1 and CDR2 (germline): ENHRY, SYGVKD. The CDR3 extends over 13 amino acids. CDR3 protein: CATRDEGGSPLHF. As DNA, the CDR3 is TGTGCCACTCGAGACGAGGGCGGTTCACCCCTCCACTTT.

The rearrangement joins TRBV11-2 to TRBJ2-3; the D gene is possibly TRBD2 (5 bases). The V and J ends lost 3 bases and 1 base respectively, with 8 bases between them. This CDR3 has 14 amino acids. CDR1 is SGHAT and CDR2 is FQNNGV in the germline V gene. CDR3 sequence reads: CASSFSRGTDTQYF. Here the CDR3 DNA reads TGTGCCAGCAGCTTCTCGCGGGGCACAGATACGCAGTATTTT.

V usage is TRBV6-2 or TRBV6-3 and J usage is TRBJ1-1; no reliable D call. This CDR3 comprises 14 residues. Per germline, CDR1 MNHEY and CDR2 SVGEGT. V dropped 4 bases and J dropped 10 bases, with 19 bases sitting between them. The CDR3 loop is CASSWEGAGIGAFF. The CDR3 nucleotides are TGTGCCAGCAGTTGGGAGGGAGCGGGAATTGGAGCTTTCTTT.

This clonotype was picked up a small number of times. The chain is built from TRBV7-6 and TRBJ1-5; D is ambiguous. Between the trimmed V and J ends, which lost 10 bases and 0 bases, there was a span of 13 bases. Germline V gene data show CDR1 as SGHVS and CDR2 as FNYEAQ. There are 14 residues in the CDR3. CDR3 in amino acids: CAKQRPDSNQPQHF. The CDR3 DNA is TGTGCCAAGCAGCGCCCCGATAGCAATCAGCCCCAGCATTTT.

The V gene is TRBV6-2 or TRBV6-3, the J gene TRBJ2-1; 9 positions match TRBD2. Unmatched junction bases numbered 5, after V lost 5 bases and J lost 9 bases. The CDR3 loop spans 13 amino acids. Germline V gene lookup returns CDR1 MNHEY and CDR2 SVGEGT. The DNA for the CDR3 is TGTGCCAGCAGTGTTTTAGCGGGAGCTGAGCAGTTCTTC. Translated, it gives CASSVLAGAEQFF.

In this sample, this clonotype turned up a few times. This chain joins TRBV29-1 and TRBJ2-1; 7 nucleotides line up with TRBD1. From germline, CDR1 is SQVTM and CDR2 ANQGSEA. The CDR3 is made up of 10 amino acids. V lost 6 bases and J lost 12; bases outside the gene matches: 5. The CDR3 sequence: CSVAGTAQFF. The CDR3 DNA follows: TGCAGCGTCGCCGGGACAGCGCAGTTCTTC.

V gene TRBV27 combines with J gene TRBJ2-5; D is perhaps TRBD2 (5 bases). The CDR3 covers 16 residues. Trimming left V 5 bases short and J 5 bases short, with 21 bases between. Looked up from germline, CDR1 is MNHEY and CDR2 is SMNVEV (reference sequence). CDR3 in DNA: TGTGCCAGCAGTCCAACTAGAGGTCGGGCTCCGGAGACCCAGTACTTC. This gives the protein CASSPTRGRAPETQYF.

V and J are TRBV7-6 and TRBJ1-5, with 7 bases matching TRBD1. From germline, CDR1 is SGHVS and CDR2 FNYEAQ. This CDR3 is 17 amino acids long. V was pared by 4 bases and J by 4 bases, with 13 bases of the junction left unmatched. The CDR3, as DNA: TGTGCCAGCAGCTCCGAGACAGGGCTGTTTCCGAATCAGCCCCAGCATTTT. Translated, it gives CASSSETGLFPNQPQHF.

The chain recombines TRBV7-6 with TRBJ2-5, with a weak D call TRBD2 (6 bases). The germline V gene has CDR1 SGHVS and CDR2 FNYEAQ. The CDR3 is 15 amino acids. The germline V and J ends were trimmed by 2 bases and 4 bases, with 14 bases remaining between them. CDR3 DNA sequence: TGTGCCAGCAGCTTAAGGAGGGTAGGCGGAGAGACCCAGTACTTC. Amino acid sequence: CASSLRRVGGETQYF. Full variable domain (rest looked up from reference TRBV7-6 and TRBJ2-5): GAGVSQSPRYKVTKRGQDVALRCDPISGHVSLYWYRQALGQGPEFLTYFNYEAQQDKSGLPNDRFSAERPEGSISTLTIQRTEQRDSAMYRCASSLRRVGGETQYFGPGTRLLVL.

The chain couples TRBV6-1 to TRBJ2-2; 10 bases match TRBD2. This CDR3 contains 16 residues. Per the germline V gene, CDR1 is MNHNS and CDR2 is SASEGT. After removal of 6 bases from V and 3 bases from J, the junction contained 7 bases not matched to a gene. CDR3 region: CASRDSSGGDTGELFF. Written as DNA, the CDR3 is TGTGCCAGCAGAGATTCTAGCGGGGGAGACACCGGGGAGCTGTTTTTT.

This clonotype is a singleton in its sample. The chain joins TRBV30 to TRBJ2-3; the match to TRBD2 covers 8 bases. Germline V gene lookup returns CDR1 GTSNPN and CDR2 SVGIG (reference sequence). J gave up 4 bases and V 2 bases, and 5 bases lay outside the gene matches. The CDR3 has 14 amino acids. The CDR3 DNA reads TGTGCCTGGAGTCCGGGACTAGAAGCAGATACGCAGTATTTT. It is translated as CAWSPGLEADTQYF.

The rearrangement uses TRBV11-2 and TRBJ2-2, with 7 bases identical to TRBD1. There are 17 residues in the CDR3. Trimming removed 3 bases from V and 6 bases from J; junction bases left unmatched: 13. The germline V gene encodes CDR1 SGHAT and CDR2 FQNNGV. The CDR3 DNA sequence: TGTGCCAGCAGCTTGTCACTGTACCACAGGGGACCCGGGGAGCTGTTTTTT. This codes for CASSLSLYHRGPGELFF.

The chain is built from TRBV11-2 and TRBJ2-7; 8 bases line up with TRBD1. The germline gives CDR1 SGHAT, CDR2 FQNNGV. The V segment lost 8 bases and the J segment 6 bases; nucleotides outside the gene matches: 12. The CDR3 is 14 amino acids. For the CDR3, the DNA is TGTGCCAGCTCGTTTGGGACAGGCTCCCTCGAGCAGTACTTC. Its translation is CASSFGTGSLEQYF.

The DNA of the CDR3 is TGTGCCAGCAAGAATAGCGCAAGGTTGGAAGAGACCCAGTACTTC. Protein product: CASKNSARLEETQYF. The chain carries TRBV6-2 or TRBV6-3 and TRBJ2-5, with D possibly TRBD2 on 5 matching bases. The CDR3 is made up of 15 amino acids. Germline assignment: CDR1 MNHEY and CDR2 SVGEGT. Trimming took off 7 bases at V and 3 bases at J, with 18 bases between the two ends.

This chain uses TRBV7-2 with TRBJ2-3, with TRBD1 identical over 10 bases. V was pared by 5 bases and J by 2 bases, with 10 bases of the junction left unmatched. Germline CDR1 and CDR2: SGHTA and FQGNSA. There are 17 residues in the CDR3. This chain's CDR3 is CASSAGPGQGLTDTQYF. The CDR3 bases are TGTGCCAGCAGCGCTGGACCGGGACAGGGGCTCACAGATACGCAGTATTTT.

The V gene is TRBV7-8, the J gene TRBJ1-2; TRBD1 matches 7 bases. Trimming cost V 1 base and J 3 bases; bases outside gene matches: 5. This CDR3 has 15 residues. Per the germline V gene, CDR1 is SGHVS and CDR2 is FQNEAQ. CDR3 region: CASSLGQGGHYGYTF. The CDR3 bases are TGTGCCAGCAGCTTAGGACAGGGAGGACACTATGGCTACACCTTC.

CDR3 coding DNA: TGCAGTGCTGCCCGGCGGGAGCTCTCCTACGAGCAGTACTTC. This gives the protein CSAARRELSYEQYF. V and J are TRBV20-1 and TRBJ2-7; 7 nucleotides line up with TRBD2. Trimming at V came to 5 bases and at J to 0 bases, leaving 7 bases not matched to a gene. This CDR3 is 14 amino acids long. Germline V gene data show CDR1 as DFQATT and CDR2 as SNEGSKA (reference sequence).

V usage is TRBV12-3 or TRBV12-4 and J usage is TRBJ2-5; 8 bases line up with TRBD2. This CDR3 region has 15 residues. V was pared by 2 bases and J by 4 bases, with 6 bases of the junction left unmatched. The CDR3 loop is CASSLQGLVLETQYF. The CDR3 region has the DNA TGTGCCAGCAGTTTACAGGGACTAGTCTTAGAGACCCAGTACTTC.

The DNA for the CDR3 is TGTGCCAGCAGCGAGAGGGGGACAGGCGCTAATGAAAAACTGTTTTTT. It translates to CASSERGTGANEKLFF. The rearrangement joins TRBV5-4 to TRBJ1-4, with TRBD1 identical over 8 bases. Germline V gene data show CDR1 as SGHNT and CDR2 as YYREEE (reference sequence). V trimming: 4 bases; J trimming: 3 bases; junction bases outside the gene matches: 8. The length of the CDR3 is 16 residues.

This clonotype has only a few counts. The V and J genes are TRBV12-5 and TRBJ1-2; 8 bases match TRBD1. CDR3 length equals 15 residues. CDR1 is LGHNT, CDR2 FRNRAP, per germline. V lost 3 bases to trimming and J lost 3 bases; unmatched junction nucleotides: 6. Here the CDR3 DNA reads TGTGCTAGTGGTTTATCGACAGGGGACTACTATGGCTACACCTTC. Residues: CASGLSTGDYYGYTF. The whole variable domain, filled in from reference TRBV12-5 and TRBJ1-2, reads DARVTQTPRHKVTEMGQEVTMRCQPILGHNTVFWYRQTMMQGLELLAYFRNRAPLDDSGMPKDRFSAEMPDATLATLKIQPSEPRDSAVYFCASGLSTGDYYGYTFGSGTRLTVV.

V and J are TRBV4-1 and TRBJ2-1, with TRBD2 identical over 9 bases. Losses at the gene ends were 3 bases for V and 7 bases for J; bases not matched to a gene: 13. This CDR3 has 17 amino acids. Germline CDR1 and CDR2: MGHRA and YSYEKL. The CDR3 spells CASSQFLSGGPKNEQFF. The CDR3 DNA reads TGCGCCAGCAGCCAGTTTTTGAGCGGGGGGCCGAAGAATGAGCAGTTCTTC.

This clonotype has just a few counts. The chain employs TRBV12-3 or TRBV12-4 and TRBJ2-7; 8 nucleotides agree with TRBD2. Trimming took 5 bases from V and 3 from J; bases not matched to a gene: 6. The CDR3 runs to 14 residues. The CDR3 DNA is TGTGCCAGCAGTCACACTAGCGGAAACTACGAGCAGTACTTC. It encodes CASSHTSGNYEQYF.

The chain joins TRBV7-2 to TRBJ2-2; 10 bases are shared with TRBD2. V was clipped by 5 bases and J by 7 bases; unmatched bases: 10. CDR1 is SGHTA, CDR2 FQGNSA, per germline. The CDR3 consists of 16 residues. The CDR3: CASSLTSGEYNGELFF. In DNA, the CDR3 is TGTGCCAGCAGCCTTACTAGCGGGGAGTACAACGGGGAGCTGTTTTTT.

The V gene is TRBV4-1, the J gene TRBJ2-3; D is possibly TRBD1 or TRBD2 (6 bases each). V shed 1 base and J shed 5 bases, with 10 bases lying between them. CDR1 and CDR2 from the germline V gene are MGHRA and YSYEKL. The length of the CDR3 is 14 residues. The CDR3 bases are TGCGCCAGCAGCCAAGGGGGGGCCGTAGATACGCAGTATTTT. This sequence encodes CASSQGGAVDTQYF.

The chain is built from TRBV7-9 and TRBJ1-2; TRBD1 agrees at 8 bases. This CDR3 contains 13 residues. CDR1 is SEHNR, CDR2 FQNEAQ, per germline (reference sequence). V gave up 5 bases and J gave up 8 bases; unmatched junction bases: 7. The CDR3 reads CASSPRTGFGYTF. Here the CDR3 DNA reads TGTGCCAGCAGCCCTAGGACAGGGTTCGGCTACACCTTC.

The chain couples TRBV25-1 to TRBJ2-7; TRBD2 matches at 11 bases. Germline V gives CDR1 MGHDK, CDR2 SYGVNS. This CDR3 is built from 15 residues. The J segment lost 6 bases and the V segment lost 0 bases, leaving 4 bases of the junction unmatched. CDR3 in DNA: TGTGCCAGCAGTGAATATGCACTAGCGGGAGCCGAGCAGTACTTC. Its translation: CASSEYALAGAEQYF.

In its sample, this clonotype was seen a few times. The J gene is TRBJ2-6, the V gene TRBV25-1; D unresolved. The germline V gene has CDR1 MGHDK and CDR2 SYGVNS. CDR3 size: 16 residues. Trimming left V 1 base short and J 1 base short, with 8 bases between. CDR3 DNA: TGTGCCAGCAGTGAATGGGTATCGTCTGGGGCCAACGTCCTGACTTTC. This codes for CASSEWVSSGANVLTF.